This T cell receptor beta chain appears in the sequencing data of a study of blood T cell repertoires in COVID-19. For the study at large: In each case, the material was cDNA or gDNA derived from T cells, B-cell-depleted T cells, or PBMCs.

In the source study's methods: Reference gene primer amplification in the assay estimated nucleated cell counts. Only in-frame clones appear in the TCRdb table, and some are missing; sequencing was by immunoSEQ multiplex PCR. That table gives V, J and clone size, and the DNA gave D and trimming. Of hundreds of thousands of clones listed, 70% to 90% are singletons. The TCR originated in a man aged 70-80 years with acute or convalescent COVID-19. Sequencing input: peripheral blood.

The CDR3 here is CASQNRGMNTGELFF. For the CDR3, the DNA is TGTGCCAGCCAGAACAGGGGGATGAACACCGGGGAGCTGTTTTTT. V usage is TRBV6-5 and J usage is TRBJ2-2; 8 positions match TRBD1. V gave up 8 bases and J gave up 1 base; unmatched junction bases: 6. Germline values: CDR1 MNHEY, CDR2 SVGAGI. The CDR3 has 15 residues.